These 21 T cell receptor beta chains share one sample of origin, sequenced in a study of regulatory T cells in long-lasting Graves disease (dated by TCRdb to about 2021). The time point label, as the study defines it: newly diagnosed GD, antithyroid drugs for less than 3 months. RNA was extracted from PBMCs in TRIzol for both TCR sequencing and RNA sequencing. The library came from multiplex PCR. TCRdb records Illumina HiSeq 4000 as the sequencer. To build TCR beta libraries, CDR3 regions were amplified by Arm-PCR using iRepertoire HTBI primers. TCRdb reran the public reads through fastp at Q25 and MiXCR, keeping productive beta chains. Entries that share a CDR3 protein sequence are merged under the most common genes and DNA. The sample has 410,000 or so distinct CDR3 sequences on record, 14% to 15% of them singletons. Around 15% of the sample rests with the top ten. These same data were also listed under a study on T cells in Graves' hyperthyroidism and ophthalmopathy.

Here the sequenced sample was peripheral blood mononuclear cells (PBMCs), taken at new diagnosis, from a patient treated with antithyroid drugs. These receptors originate from a woman younger than 45 with Graves disease. Donor details come from another sample of the same person, matched by shared clones.

This clonotype has more than one count but fewer than ten. The chain employs TRBV27 and TRBJ2-1; TRBD2 matches at 7 bases. CDR3 length: 13 amino acids. Per the germline V gene, CDR1 is MNHEY and CDR2 is SMNVEV (reference sequence). Trimming took 6 bases from V and 9 from J; bases not matched to a gene: 8. The CDR3 spells CASSSLRGVEQFF. CDR3 in DNA: TGTGCCAGCAGCAGCCTCCGGGGGGTTGAGCAGTTCTTC.

This clonotype was seen repeatedly, ten times or more. This chain links TRBV7-9 with TRBJ2-1; TRBD2 matches at 7 bases. This CDR3 comprises 16 residues. The germline gives CDR1 SEHNR, CDR2 FQNEAQ (reference sequence). The ends lost 5 bases at V and 0 bases at J; junction bases unmatched: 7. CDR3 DNA: TGTGCCAGCAGCCAAGTGGGCGGGAGCTCCTACAATGAGCAGTTCTTC. Encoded protein: CASSQVGGSSYNEQFF.

This clonotype was detected only a few times. The chain couples TRBV6-5 to TRBJ2-5, with D maybe TRBD1 (5 bases). This CDR3 is built from 17 residues. V was clipped by 0 bases and J by 1 base, with 15 bases between them. CDR1 and CDR2 (germline): MNHEY, SVGAGI. CDR3 bases: TGTGCCAGCAGTTACTCGAGACAGCCCCCAATCCAAGAGACCCAGTACTTC. It specifies CASSYSRQPPIQETQYF.

Turning to this clonotype: This may arise from a read error, as a much more abundant clone is one base away. V and J are TRBV20-1 and TRBJ2-7, with TRBD2 as a possible D gene (7 bases). CDR1 is DFQATT, CDR2 SNEGSKA, per germline (reference sequence). V lost 5 bases and J 2 bases, leaving 16 bases between the germline ends. The CDR3 has 14 residues. CDR3 nucleotide sequence: TGCAGTGCTGGAGGGGGGAGCGGGGCCTACGAGCAGTACTTC. It encodes CSAGGGSGAYEQYF.

This clonotype was counted many times. The chain has TRBV2 and TRBJ2-5; TRBD1 agrees at 8 bases. This CDR3 has 15 amino acids. The V segment lost 4 bases and the J segment 5 bases; nucleotides outside the gene matches: 9. Germline CDR1 reads SNHLY; CDR2 reads FYNNEI. The CDR3 DNA sequence: TGTGCCAGCAGTGCGTTGGACAGGGTAGGTGAGACCCAGTACTTC. It is translated as CASSALDRVGETQYF.

In its sample, this clonotype was seen many times. V usage is TRBV10-3 and J usage is TRBJ2-7, with 10 bases fitting TRBD2. Losses at the gene ends were 5 bases for V and 7 bases for J; bases not matched to a gene: 11. The germline V gene has CDR1 ENHRY and CDR2 SYGVKD. The CDR3 runs 15 residues. For the CDR3, the DNA is TGTGCCATCAGTCCCCAGGGAACTAGCGGGACGGAGCAGTACTTC. Encoded protein: CAISPQGTSGTEQYF.

This chain uses TRBV5-1 with TRBJ1-5; 7 nucleotides agree with TRBD1. This CDR3 comprises 16 residues. Germline V gives CDR1 SGHRS, CDR2 YFSETQ. J was trimmed by 6 bases and V by 4 bases; bases with no gene match: 13. This chain's CDR3 is CASSPGGQGVGQPQHF. The CDR3 coding sequence is TGCGCCAGCAGCCCGGGGGGGCAGGGGGTAGGTCAGCCCCAGCATTTT.

This clonotype showed up many times. The CDR3 nucleotides are TGTGCCGGGGGGAGGCGCGCCTACGAGCAGTACTTC. Its translation is CAGGRRAYEQYF. The chain is built from TRBV30 and TRBJ2-7; maybe TRBD2 (6 bases). Germline-derived CDR1 and CDR2 are GTSNPN and SVGIG (reference sequence). The CDR3 contains 12 residues. V was cut by 8 bases and J by 2 bases, with 13 bases left in between.

Worth noting for this clonotype: A single base is all that separates this from a far larger clone, so a read error is likely. The chain joins TRBV11-3 to TRBJ2-1; D ambiguous. CDR3 size: 13 residues. V was shortened by 1 base and J by 6 bases, with 7 bases between the two germline ends. The V gene's germline CDR1 is SGHNT and CDR2 YENEEA. The DNA of the CDR3 is TGTGCCAGCAGCTTAGTGGACCGCAATGAGCAGTTCTTC. This translates into CASSLVDRNEQFF. The whole variable domain, filled in from reference TRBV11-3 and TRBJ2-1, reads EAGVVQSPRYKIIEKKQPVAFWCNPISGHNTLYWYLQNLGQGPELLIRYENEEAVDDSQLPKDRFSAERLKGVDSTLKIQPAELGDSAVYLCASSLVDRNEQFFGPGTRLTVL.

This clonotype was seen more than once but under ten times. The chain has TRBV4-1 and TRBJ2-3; 8 bases are shared with TRBD2. Per germline, CDR1 MGHRA and CDR2 YSYEKL. V shed 3 bases, J shed 5 bases, and the junction held 7 bases outside the gene matches. This CDR3 region has 15 residues. The CDR3 region is CASSHGRATVDTQYF. DNA for the CDR3: TGCGCCAGCAGCCACGGGAGGGCGACTGTAGATACGCAGTATTTT.

The V call is TRBV15, the J call TRBJ2-4; D is uncertain. The CDR3 contains 16 residues. Looked up from germline, CDR1 is LNHNV and CDR2 is YYDKDF (reference sequence). The germline V and J ends were trimmed by 3 bases and 0 bases, with 12 bases remaining between them. CDR3 region: CATSSYLGLAKNIQYF. CDR3 nucleotide sequence: TGTGCCACCAGCAGTTACCTCGGTCTAGCCAAAAACATTCAGTACTTC.

The gene calls are TRBV30 and TRBJ1-1, with D tentatively TRBD1 (6 bases). The CDR3 spans 14 residues. Germline CDR1 and CDR2: GTSNPN and SVGIG (reference sequence). V was pared by 3 bases and J by 2 bases, with 13 bases between. CDR3 DNA sequence: TGTGCCTGGAGGCAGGACAGCTTAAACACTGAAGCTTTCTTT. Protein product: CAWRQDSLNTEAFF.

The genes are TRBV28 and TRBJ1-1; D uncertain. This CDR3 comprises 13 residues. The germline V gene encodes CDR1 MDHEN and CDR2 SYDVKM. Trimming shortened V by 2 bases and J by 2 bases, and 6 bases separated the two germline ends. CDR3 in amino acids: CASSLRINTEAFF. In nucleotides, the CDR3 is TGTGCCAGCAGTTTACGGATAAACACTGAAGCTTTCTTT.

As for this clonotype: Since a much larger clone is just one base distant, this may be a read error. The conserved phenylalanine or tryptophan is not found at the CDR3 terminus, so this likely reflects a read error. The chain joins TRBV3-1 to TRBJ2-1; 10 positions agree with TRBD2. The CDR3 spans 14 residues. Trimming at V came to 4 bases and at J to 7 bases, leaving 4 bases not matched to a gene. Germline V gene data show CDR1 as LGHDT and CDR2 as YNNKEL (reference sequence). The CDR3 loop reads CASSLKTSGNEQFS. The CDR3 DNA sequence: TGTGCCAGCAGCCTTAAGACTAGCGGGAATGAGCAGTTCTCC.

The genes are TRBV7-2 and TRBJ1-5; D is unresolved. V shed 1 base and J shed 1 base, with 11 bases lying between them. The CDR3 runs to 16 residues. Germline V gives CDR1 SGHTA, CDR2 FQGNSA. The CDR3 sequence is CASSLVGVDSNQPQHF. Here the CDR3 DNA reads TGTGCCAGCAGCTTAGTCGGGGTGGACAGCAATCAGCCCCAGCATTTT.

There are many counts of this clonotype. This chain uses TRBV10-3 with TRBJ2-5, with 7 bases lining up with TRBD1. V shed 4 bases, J shed 2 bases, and the junction held 4 bases outside the gene matches. This CDR3 spans 14 amino acids. Germline values: CDR1 ENHRY, CDR2 SYGVKD. The CDR3 DNA is TGTGCCATCAGTGGCTCAGGGGGTCAAGAGACCCAGTACTTC. Its translation: CAISGSGGQETQYF.

In regard to this clonotype: A much larger clonotype is one base distant, so this may be a read error. The chain employs TRBV18 and TRBJ2-7; 15 positions agree with TRBD2. Germline CDR1 is KGHSH and CDR2 is LQKENI. The CDR3 covers 16 residues. CDR3 DNA: TGTGCCAGCTCCCCTACAGGACTAGCGGGAGGGTACGGGCAGTACTTC. Protein product: CASSPTGLAGGYGQYF.

In its sample, this clonotype was seen many times. The junction departs from the called germline gene at one end, perhaps through a read error. The chain has TRBV11-2 and TRBJ2-2; TRBD1 matches at 8 bases. This CDR3 region has 15 residues. The germline V gene has CDR1 SGHAT and CDR2 FQNNGV. DNA of the CDR3: TGTGCCAGCAGTTTAGGGACAGGGAACACCGGGGAGCTGTTTTTT. This gives the protein CASSLGTGNTGELFF.

This clonotype occurred a few times. The gene calls are TRBV6-2 or TRBV6-3 and TRBJ2-5; 9 bases map to TRBD2. The junction had 9 bases not matched to a gene; V was cut back by 3 bases and J by 4 bases. The CDR3 covers 16 residues. Germline V gene sequence: CDR1 MNHEY, CDR2 SVGEGT. This chain's CDR3 is CASSYSAGGPGETQYF. DNA for the CDR3: TGTGCCAGCAGTTATTCGGCGGGAGGGCCCGGAGAGACCCAGTACTTC.

The table lists this clonotype with many counts. This rearrangement joins TRBV27 to TRBJ2-1, with D unclear. The V and J ends lost 3 bases and 7 bases respectively, with 10 bases between them. The CDR3 runs 13 residues. The germline V gene encodes CDR1 MNHEY and CDR2 SMNVEV (reference sequence). The CDR3 sequence: CASSLITKNEQFF. In DNA, the CDR3 is TGTGCCAGCAGTTTGATCACGAAAAATGAGCAGTTCTTC.

Many counts were recorded for this clonotype. V usage is TRBV20-1 and J usage is TRBJ2-1; D possibly corresponds to TRBD1 (5 bases). Trimming pared 6 bases from V and 6 bases from J, leaving 21 bases between. The CDR3 spans 15 residues. CDR1 and CDR2 (germline): DFQATT, SNEGSKA (reference sequence). The CDR3 nucleotides are TGCAGTGCCCTCACAAGGGGAAATTACGGCAATGAGCAGTTCTTC. Its protein product is CSALTRGNYGNEQFF.